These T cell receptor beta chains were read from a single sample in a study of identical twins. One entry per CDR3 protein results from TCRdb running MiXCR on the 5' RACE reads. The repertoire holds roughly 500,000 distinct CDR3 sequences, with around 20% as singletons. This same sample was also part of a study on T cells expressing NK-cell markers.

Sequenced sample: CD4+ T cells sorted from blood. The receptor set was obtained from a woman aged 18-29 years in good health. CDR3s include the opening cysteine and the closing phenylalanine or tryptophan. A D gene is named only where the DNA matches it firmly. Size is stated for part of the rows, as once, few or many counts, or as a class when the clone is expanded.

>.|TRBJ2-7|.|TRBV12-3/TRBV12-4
CASSFSTTYEQYF
TGTGCCAGCAGTTTCTCGACAACCTACGAGCAGTACTTC
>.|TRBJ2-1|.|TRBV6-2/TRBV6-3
CAISPRGGGKHNEQFF
TGTGCCATTTCACCCCGGGGAGGGGGTAAACACAATGAGCAGTTCTTC
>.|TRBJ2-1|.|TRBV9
CASGGASPSYNEQFF
TGTGCCAGTGGCGGGGCTAGCCCATCCTACAATGAGCAGTTCTTC
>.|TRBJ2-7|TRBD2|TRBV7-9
CASSFSGANEQYF
TGTGCCAGCAGCTTTAGCGGGGCCAACGAGCAGTACTTC
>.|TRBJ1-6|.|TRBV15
CATTGTQNSPLHF
TGTGCCACCACCGGGACCCAGAATTCACCCCTCCACTTT
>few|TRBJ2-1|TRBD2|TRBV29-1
CSALAGGQYNEQFF
TGCAGCGCTCTAGCGGGAGGCCAATACAATGAGCAGTTCTTC
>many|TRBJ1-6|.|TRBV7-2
CASSRTRDGNSPLHF
TGTGCCAGCAGCCGTACGAGGGATGGTAATTCACCCCTCCACTTT
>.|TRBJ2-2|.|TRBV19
CASRAAGFPRNTGELFF
TGTGCCAGTAGAGCGGCAGGGTTCCCCCGGAACACCGGGGAGCTGTTTTTT
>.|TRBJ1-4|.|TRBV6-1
CASSDTVGASELFF
TGTGCCAGCAGTGACACAGTAGGAGCATCGGAACTGTTTTTT
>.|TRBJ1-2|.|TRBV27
CATGGPQKDGRYGYTF
TGTGCCACTGGGGGACCACAAAAGGACGGACGATATGGCTACACCTTC
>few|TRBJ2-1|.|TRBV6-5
CASSYHSSYNEQFF
TGTGCCAGCAGTTACCATAGCTCCTACAATGAGCAGTTCTTC
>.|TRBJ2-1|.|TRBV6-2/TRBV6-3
CASIDRDLSYNEQFF
TGTGCCAGCATTGACCGGGACCTTTCCTACAATGAGCAGTTCTTC
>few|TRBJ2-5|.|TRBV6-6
CASTRLGETQYF
TGTGCCAGCACGAGGCTGGGAGAGACCCAGTACTTC
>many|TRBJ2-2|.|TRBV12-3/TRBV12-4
CASSPVGGAITGELFF
TGTGCCAGCAGCCCAGTCGGGGGAGCCATCACCGGGGAGCTGTTTTTT
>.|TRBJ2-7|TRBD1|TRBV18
CASSPLRTGGDYEQYF
TGTGCCAGCTCACCATTGAGGACAGGGGGCGACTACGAGCAGTACTTC
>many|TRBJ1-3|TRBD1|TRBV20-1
CSASRDRGSGNTIYF
TGCAGTGCTAGTAGGGACAGGGGTTCCGGAAACACCATATATTTT
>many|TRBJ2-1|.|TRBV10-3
CAPRAGLTYNEQFF
TGTGCCCCCAGGGCGGGTCTAACCTACAATGAGCAGTTCTTC
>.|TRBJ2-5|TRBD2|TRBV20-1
CSARVGGGAGGETQYF
TGCAGTGCTAGAGTTGGGGGGGGAGCGGGAGGAGAGACCCAGTACTTC
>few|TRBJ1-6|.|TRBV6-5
CASSYDGGYNSPLHF
TGTGCCAGCAGTTACGACGGCGGCTATAATTCACCCCTCCACTTT
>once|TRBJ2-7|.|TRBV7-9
CASTNIGDYEQYF
TGTGCCAGCACCAACATAGGGGACTACGAGCAGTACTTC
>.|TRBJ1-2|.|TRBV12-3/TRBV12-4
CASSSLFVGYGYTF
TGTGCCAGCAGCTCTCTCTTTGTTGGCTATGGCTACACCTTC
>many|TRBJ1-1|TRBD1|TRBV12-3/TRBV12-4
CASSLMDRVVRTEAFF
TGTGCCAGCAGTTTAATGGACAGGGTCGTTAGGACTGAAGCTTTCTTT
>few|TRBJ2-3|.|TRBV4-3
CASSQDFADTQYF
TGCGCCAGCAGCCAGGATTTCGCAGATACGCAGTATTTT
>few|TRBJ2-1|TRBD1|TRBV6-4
CASSANTGDKQFF
TGTGCCAGCAGTGCAAACACAGGGGACAAGCAGTTCTTC
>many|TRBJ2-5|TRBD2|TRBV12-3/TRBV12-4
CASSSGETSAQETQYF
TGTGCCAGCAGTTCAGGCGAAACTAGCGCACAAGAGACCCAGTACTTC
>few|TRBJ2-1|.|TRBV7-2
CASSLGRSDYNEQFF
TGTGCCAGCAGCTTGGGGAGGTCGGACTACAATGAGCAGTTCTTC